This T cell receptor beta chain came from a study of T cells in Graves' hyperthyroidism and ophthalmopathy. About the study: It was at initial diagnosis, before any treatment, that peripheral blood was collected.

The junction had 10 bases not matched to a gene; V was cut back by 4 bases and J by 4 bases. Germline V gene sequence: CDR1 SGHRS, CDR2 YFSETQ. CDR3 size: 15 residues. This clonotype showed up many times. Its antigen is unknown. Researchers amplified the TCR beta CDR3 regions from RNA transcripts. The TCR CDR3 was amplified in a first-round RT-PCR using the HTBI primer set. TCRdb called the multiplex PCR reads again in MiXCR, with one record for every CDR3 protein. The table lists about half a million distinct CDR3 sequences, about 16% of them singletons. Together with thyroid ultrasound, orbital computed tomography, serum thyroxine and TRAb, clinical symptoms were used for diagnoses. An approximately 10 ml volume of fresh peripheral blood provided the PBMCs. Study-wide points: The blood repertoire included most of the expanded thyroid clonotypes above 0.001.

Sequenced: blood. The TCR comes from a woman aged 25 to 39 with Graves' ophthalmopathy. V gene TRBV5-1 combines with J gene TRBJ2-7, with TRBD1 matching over 8 bases. This CDR3 is CASSPRAGGIYEQYF. The CDR3 nucleotides are TGCGCCAGCAGCCCACGGGCAGGGGGCATATACGAGCAGTACTTC.